Sequencing of this T cell receptor (beta chain) was carried out in a study of beta chain features in type 1 diabetes. The overall study: Sorted cells numbering some 110 million were examined across all samples. Study-level points and caveats: Whether HLA type influences TCRB rearrangement remained unresolved here. Patients with Type 1 diabetes showed moderately but significantly shorter TCRB CDR3s in all four CD4+ subsets.

Sorted CD4+ subsets: naive, central memory, regulatory, stem cell-like memory (CD45RO/CCR7/CD25/CD127/CD95/CD27 panel). This clone has just a few counts. Its specificity is unknown. Sequenced material consisted of expressed TCRB transcripts (all of the isolated RNA was reverse transcribed). TCRdb keeps only in-frame clones here, not all; method: immunoSEQ multiplex PCR. The data show about 300,000 clones, about 14% seen once. This CDR3 is 17 amino acids long. Germline V gene lookup returns CDR1 MDHEN and CDR2 SYDVKM. The V segment lost 7 bases and the J segment 4 bases; nucleotides outside the gene matches: 17.

The sequence came from a woman aged 18-29 years with type 1 diabetes. The sequenced sample consisted of naive CD4+ T cells from blood. The V and J genes are TRBV28 and TRBJ2-5, with 8 bases lining up with TRBD2. The CDR3 here is CASNIQAAAGVGETQYF. For the CDR3, the DNA is TGTGCCAGCAACATTCAAGCGGCAGCGGGAGTAGGAGAGACCCAGTACTTC.